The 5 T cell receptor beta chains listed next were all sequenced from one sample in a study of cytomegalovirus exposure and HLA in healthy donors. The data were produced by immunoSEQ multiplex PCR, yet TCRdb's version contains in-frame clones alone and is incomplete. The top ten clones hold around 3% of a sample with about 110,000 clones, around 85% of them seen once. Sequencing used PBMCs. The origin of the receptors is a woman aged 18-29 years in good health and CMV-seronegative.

CDR3 residues: CASRPGLASYEQYF. CDR3 nucleotides: TGTGCCAGCAGGCCCGGACTAGCCTCCTACGAGCAGTACTTC. The genes are TRBV5-4 and TRBJ2-7; 8 nucleotides align to TRBD2. This CDR3 is built from 14 residues. Germline V gene lookup returns CDR1 SGHNT and CDR2 YYREEE (reference sequence). Germline trimming cut 5 bases from V and 0 bases from J; bases unmatched to any gene: 4. Full variable domain (rest looked up from reference TRBV5-4 and TRBJ2-7): ETGVTQSPTHLIKTRGQQVTLRCSSQSGHNTVSWYQQALGQGPQFIFQYYREEENGRGNFPPRFSGLQFPNYSSELNVNALELDDSALYLCASRPGLASYEQYFGPGTRLTVT.

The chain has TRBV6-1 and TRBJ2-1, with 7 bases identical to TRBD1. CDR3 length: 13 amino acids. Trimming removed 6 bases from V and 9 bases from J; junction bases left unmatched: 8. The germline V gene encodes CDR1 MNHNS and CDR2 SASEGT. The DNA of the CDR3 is TGTGCCAGCAGGGACACAGGGGCGGCTGAGCAGTTCTTC. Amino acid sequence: CASRDTGAAEQFF.

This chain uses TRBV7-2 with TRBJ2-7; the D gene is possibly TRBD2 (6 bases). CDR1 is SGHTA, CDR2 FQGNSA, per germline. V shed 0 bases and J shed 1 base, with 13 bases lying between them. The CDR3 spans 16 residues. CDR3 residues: CASSLAPVGTSYEQYF. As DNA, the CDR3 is TGTGCCAGCAGCTTAGCGCCCGTAGGGACTTCCTACGAGCAGTACTTC.

DNA of the CDR3: TGTGCCAGCAGCGAAGCGGCAGGGGCCCTCACAGATACGCAGTATTTT. Protein sequence: CASSEAAGALTDTQYF. The J gene is TRBJ2-3, the V gene TRBV6-4, with D possibly matching TRBD1 (6 bases). CDR1 and CDR2 from the germline V gene are MRHNA and SNTAGT. This CDR3 comprises 16 residues. Trimming stripped 6 bases from V and 2 bases from J, with 18 bases between.

The DNA of the CDR3 is TGCAGTGCTAGGTCATCCTATGGCTACACCTTC. Residues: CSARSSYGYTF. V usage is TRBV20-1 and J usage is TRBJ1-2; D remains unclear. V lost 3 bases and J 4 bases, leaving 6 bases between the germline ends. CDR3 length equals 11 residues. Germline CDR1 and CDR2: DFQATT and SNEGSKA (reference sequence).